The next 12 T cell receptor beta chains were all read from a single sample in a study of blood T cells in healthy people across ages (dated by TCRdb to between 2015 and 2016). The receptor library was made with 5' RACE. Sequencing was performed on an Illumina HiSeq 2500. A second roughly 6 to 12 cycle PCR used a sample-barcoded 5' primer and a J-beta primer mix. TCRdb trimmed public reads at Q25 via fastp, called clones via MiXCR and kept in-frame beta chains. CDR3 protein sequences are deduplicated, and each keeps its most common genes and DNA. For this sample there are roughly 1,700,000 distinct CDR3 sequences; 28% appear just once. Around 7.7% of the sample belongs to the ten largest clones. The sequenced sample consisted of blood. These receptors were collected from a woman aged 30 to 39 in good health.

Only a few counts were recorded for this clonotype. The rearrangement links TRBV11-3 to TRBJ2-1; D gene unclear. V gave up 5 bases and J gave up 2 bases, with 13 bases separating them. The CDR3 has 15 residues. Germline CDR1 SGHNT, CDR2 YENEEA. CDR3 nucleotides: TGTGCCAGCAGCGGCACCCCAGGCCCCTACAATGAGCAGTTCTTC. Its protein product is CASSGTPGPYNEQFF.

Many counts were recorded for this clonotype. V usage is TRBV7-2 and J usage is TRBJ2-7; 9 bases are a match to TRBD2. CDR3 length: 15 residues. Germline assignment: CDR1 SGHTA and CDR2 FQGNSA. The V segment lost 6 bases and the J segment 1 base; nucleotides outside the gene matches: 7. The CDR3 coding sequence is TGTGCCAGCAGTCCATCTAGCGGGGATTCCTACGAGCAGTACTTC. Amino acid sequence: CASSPSSGDSYEQYF.

This clonotype was seen repeatedly, ten times or more. The rearrangement uses TRBV4-2 and TRBJ1-2, with D uncertain. The germline V gene encodes CDR1 LGHNA and CDR2 YNFKEQ. This CDR3 is 15 amino acids long. V shed 1 base and J shed 0 bases, with 9 bases lying between them. CDR3 nucleotides: TGTGCCAGCAGCCAAGGATCGGGCCCTAACTATGGCTACACCTTC. Its protein is CASSQGSGPNYGYTF.

This clonotype was detected ten times or more. V usage is TRBV4-1 and J usage is TRBJ1-5; tentatively, D is TRBD1 (6 bases). Looked up from germline, CDR1 is MGHRA and CDR2 is YSYEKL. The ends were cut back, 0 bases at V and 0 bases at J, with 15 bases in the middle. The CDR3 totals 18 residues. CDR3 protein: CASSQDMGHLNSNQPQHF. The CDR3 region has the DNA TGCGCCAGCAGCCAAGATATGGGACACCTGAATAGCAATCAGCCCCAGCATTTT.

This clonotype has more than one count but fewer than ten. The V call is TRBV2, the J call TRBJ1-5; 7 bases align to TRBD1. CDR1 and CDR2 (germline): SNHLY, FYNNEI. With 10 bases clipped from V and 7 bases from J, the junction kept 13 bases outside the gene matches. The CDR3 is made up of 14 amino acids. The CDR3 region has the DNA TGTGCCACCGGTTCCCAGGGGGTGGGACAGCCCCAGCATTTT. Amino acids: CATGSQGVGQPQHF. The whole variable domain, filled in from reference TRBV2 and TRBJ1-5, reads EPEVTQTPSHQVTQMGQEVILRCVPISNHLYFYWYRQILGQKVEFLVSFYNNEISEKSEIFDDQFSVERPDGSNFTLKIRSTKLEDSAMYFCATGSQGVGQPQHFGDGTRLSIL.

The sample holds a few counts of this clonotype. V and J are TRBV5-1 and TRBJ1-5, with D hard to call. The germline V gene has CDR1 SGHRS and CDR2 YFSETQ. CDR3 size: 14 residues. V lost 0 bases, J lost 4 bases, and 8 bases lay in between. CDR3 loop: CASSLDTPNQPQHF. CDR3 DNA: TGCGCCAGCAGCTTGGATACACCTAATCAGCCCCAGCATTTT.

This chain links TRBV20-1 with TRBJ2-3; the D is unclear. This CDR3 is 14 amino acids long. Trimming shortened V by 5 bases and J by 0 bases, and 12 bases separated the two germline ends. Germline assignment: CDR1 DFQATT and CDR2 SNEGSKA (reference sequence). CDR3 bases: TGCAGTGCTCCTCGCGTTTATAGCACAGATACGCAGTATTTT. Its translation is CSAPRVYSTDTQYF.

Concerning this clonotype: Sequence at one end of the junction differs from germline and may be a read error. This chain links TRBV6-1 with TRBJ2-1, with 7 bases aligning to TRBD2. The J call is in doubt because the DNA end fits TRBJ2-7 better. CDR1 and CDR2 (germline): MNHNS, SASEGT. CDR3 length equals 15 residues. CDR3 nucleotides: TGCGCCAGCAGTGGGACTGGCGGGAGTCTGAATGAGCAGTACTTC. The encoded protein is CASSGTGGSLNEQYF.

A few counts support this clonotype. The chain joins TRBV11-2 to TRBJ2-1, with TRBD1 matching over 10 bases. V was pared by 1 base and J by 2 bases, with 5 bases of the junction left unmatched. CDR1 and CDR2 from the germline V gene are SGHAT and FQNNGV. The CDR3 is 17 residues long. In DNA form, the CDR3 reads TGTGCCAGCAGCTTAGCCCCGGGACAGGGGACCTACAATGAGCAGTTCTTC. Translating it yields CASSLAPGQGTYNEQFF. The full variable domain, its missing parts supplied by reference TRBV11-2 and TRBJ2-1, is EAGVAQSPRYKIIEKRQSVAFWCNPISGHATLYWYQQILGQGPKLLIQFQNNGVVDDSQLPKDRFSAERLKGVDSTLKIQPAKLEDSAVYLCASSLAPGQGTYNEQFFGPGTRLTVL.

This clonotype was found many times. The rearrangement uses TRBV5-1 and TRBJ2-1; 10 bases match TRBD2. The CDR3 has 15 residues. V shed 4 bases and J 8 bases; nucleotides not matched to a gene: 9. Germline CDR1 SGHRS, CDR2 YFSETQ. CDR3 sequence: CASSRLASGGDEQFF. CDR3 in DNA: TGCGCCAGCAGCCGGCTGGCTAGCGGGGGCGATGAGCAGTTCTTC. The whole variable domain, filled in from reference TRBV5-1 and TRBJ2-1, reads KAGVTQTPRYLIKTRGQQVTLSCSPISGHRSVSWYQQTPGQGLQFLFEYFSETQRNKGNFPGRFSGRQFSNSRSEMNVSTLELGDSALYLCASSRLASGGDEQFFGPGTRLTVL.

In its sample, this clonotype was seen a few times. The J gene is TRBJ1-3, the V gene TRBV29-1; D uncertain. Deletions cut 6 bases from V and 4 bases from J, with 7 bases between. Germline loops: CDR1 SQVTM, CDR2 ANQGSEA. CDR3 length: 11 amino acids. CDR3 sequence: CSVLRGNTIYF. The CDR3, as DNA: TGCAGCGTCCTAAGGGGAAACACCATATATTTT.

V gene TRBV7-2 combines with J gene TRBJ2-6; the match to TRBD2 covers 7 bases. This CDR3 comprises 18 residues. Losses at the gene ends were 1 base for V and 4 bases for J; bases not matched to a gene: 10. The V gene's germline CDR1 is SGHTA and CDR2 FQGNSA. CDR3 DNA sequence: TGTGCCAGCAGCTTAGGATCGGGGGGTCCATCCGGGGCCAACGTCCTGACTTTC. Translating gives CASSLGSGGPSGANVLTF.